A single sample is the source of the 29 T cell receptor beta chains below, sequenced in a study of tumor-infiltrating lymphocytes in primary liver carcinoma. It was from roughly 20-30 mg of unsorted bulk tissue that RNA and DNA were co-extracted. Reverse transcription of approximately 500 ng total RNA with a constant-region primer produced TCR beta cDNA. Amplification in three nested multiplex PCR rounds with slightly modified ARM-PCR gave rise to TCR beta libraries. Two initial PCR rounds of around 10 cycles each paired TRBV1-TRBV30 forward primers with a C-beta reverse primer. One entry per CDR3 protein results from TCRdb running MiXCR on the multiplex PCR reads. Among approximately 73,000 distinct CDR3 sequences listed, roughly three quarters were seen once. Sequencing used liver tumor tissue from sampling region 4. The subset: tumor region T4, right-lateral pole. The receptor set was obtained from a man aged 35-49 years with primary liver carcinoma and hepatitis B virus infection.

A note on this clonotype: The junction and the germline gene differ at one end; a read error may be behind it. The CDR3 nucleotides read TGCGCCAGCAGACAGGAACAAGAGACCCAGTACTTC. Encoded protein: CASRQEQETQYF. The V and J genes are TRBV11-1 and TRBJ2-5, with D possibly being TRBD1 (6 bases). Germline CDR1 and CDR2: SGHAT and FQDESV (reference sequence). The CDR3 is 12 residues long.

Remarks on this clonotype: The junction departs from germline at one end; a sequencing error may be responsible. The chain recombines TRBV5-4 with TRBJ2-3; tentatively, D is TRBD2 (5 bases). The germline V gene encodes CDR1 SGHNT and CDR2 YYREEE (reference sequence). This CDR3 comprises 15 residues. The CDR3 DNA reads TGTGCCTGCAGCCCGGGGATAACTGACATAGATACGCAGTATTTT. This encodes CACSPGITDIDTQYF. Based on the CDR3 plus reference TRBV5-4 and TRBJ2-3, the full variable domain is ETGVTQSPTHLIKTRGQQVTLRCSSQSGHNTVSWYQQALGQGPQFIFQYYREEENGRGNFPPRFSGLQFPNYSSELNVNALELDDSALYLCACSPGITDIDTQYFGPGTRLTVL.

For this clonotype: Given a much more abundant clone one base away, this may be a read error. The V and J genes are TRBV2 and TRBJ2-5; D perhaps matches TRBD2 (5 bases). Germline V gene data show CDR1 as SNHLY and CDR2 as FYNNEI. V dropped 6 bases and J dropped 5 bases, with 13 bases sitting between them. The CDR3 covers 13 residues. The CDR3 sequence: CASSRLREETQYF. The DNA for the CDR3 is TGTGCCAGCAGCCGATTGAGGGAGGAGACCCAGTACTTC.

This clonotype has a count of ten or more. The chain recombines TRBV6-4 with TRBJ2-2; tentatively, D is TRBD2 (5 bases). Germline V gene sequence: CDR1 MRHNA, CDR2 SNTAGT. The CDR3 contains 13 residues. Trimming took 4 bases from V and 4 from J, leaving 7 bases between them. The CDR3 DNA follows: TGTGCCAGCAGTGTGAGCGGCACCGGGGAGCTGTTTTTT. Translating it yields CASSVSGTGELFF.

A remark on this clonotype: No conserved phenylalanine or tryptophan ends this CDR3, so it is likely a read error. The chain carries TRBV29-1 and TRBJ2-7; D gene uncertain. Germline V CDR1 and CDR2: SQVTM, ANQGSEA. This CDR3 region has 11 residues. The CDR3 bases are TGCAGCGTCGAAGTAACTCACGAGCAGTACCTC. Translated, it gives CSVEVTHEQYL.

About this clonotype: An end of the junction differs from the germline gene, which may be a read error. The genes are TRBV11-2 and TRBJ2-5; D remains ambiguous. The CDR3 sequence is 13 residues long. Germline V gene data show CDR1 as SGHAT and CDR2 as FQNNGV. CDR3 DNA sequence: TGTGCAAGCAGCTTTAGCATCGGGGAGACCCAGTACTTC. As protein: CASSFSIGETQYF.

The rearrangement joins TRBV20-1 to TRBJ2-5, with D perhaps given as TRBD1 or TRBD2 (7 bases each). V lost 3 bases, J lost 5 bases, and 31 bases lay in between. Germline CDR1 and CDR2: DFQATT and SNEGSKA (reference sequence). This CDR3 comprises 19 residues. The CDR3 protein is CSARLSRTGAGVGGETQYF. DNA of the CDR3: TGCAGTGCTAGGCTTTCTCGAACAGGGGCGGGGGTGGGGGGCGAGACCCAGTACTTC.

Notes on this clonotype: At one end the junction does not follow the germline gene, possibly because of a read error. The CDR3 loop reads CASIMDPSSYEQYF. CDR3 coding DNA: TGTGCTAGCATCATGGATCCGAGCTCCTACGAGCAGTACTTC. The chain combines TRBV12-3 or TRBV12-4 with TRBJ2-7, with unresolved D. CDR3 length equals 14 residues.

CDR3 bases: TGTGCCTGTGCAGACAGGGAATCCTACGAGCAGTACTTC. Translating gives CACADRESYEQYF. The V call is TRBV12-3 or TRBV12-4, the J call TRBJ2-7; 7 bases align to TRBD1. The J segment lost 1 base and the V segment lost 11 bases, leaving 8 bases of the junction unmatched. This CDR3 comprises 13 residues.

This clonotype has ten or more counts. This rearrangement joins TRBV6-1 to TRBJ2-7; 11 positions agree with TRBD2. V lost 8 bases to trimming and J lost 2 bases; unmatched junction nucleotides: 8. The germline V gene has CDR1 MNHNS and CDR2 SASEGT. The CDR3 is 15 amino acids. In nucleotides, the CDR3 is TGTGCCAGCTTACCACTAGCGGGAGCGCCCTACGAGCAGTACTTC. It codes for CASLPLAGAPYEQYF.

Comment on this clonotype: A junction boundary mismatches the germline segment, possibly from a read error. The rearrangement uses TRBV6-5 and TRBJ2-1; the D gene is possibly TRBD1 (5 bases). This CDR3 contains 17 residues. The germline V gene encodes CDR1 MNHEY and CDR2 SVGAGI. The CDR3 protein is CVSSCTGAHDPYNEQFF. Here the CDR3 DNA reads TGTGTCAGCAGTTGTACAGGTGCCCACGACCCCTACAATGAGCAGTTCTTC.

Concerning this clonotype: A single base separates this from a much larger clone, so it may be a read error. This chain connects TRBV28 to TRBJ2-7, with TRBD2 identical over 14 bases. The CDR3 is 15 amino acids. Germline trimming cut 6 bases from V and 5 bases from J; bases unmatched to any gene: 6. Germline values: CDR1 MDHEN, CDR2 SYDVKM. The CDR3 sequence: CASRIGTSGRDEQYF. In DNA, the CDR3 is TGTGCCAGCAGAATCGGGACTAGCGGGAGAGACGAGCAGTACTTC.

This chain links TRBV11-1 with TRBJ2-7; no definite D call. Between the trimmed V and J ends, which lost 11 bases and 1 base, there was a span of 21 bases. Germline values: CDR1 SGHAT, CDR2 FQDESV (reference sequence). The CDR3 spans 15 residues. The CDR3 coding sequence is TGTGCCTGCACCTTAGAGGCGACCATGTCCTACGAGCAGTACTTC. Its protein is CACTLEATMSYEQYF.

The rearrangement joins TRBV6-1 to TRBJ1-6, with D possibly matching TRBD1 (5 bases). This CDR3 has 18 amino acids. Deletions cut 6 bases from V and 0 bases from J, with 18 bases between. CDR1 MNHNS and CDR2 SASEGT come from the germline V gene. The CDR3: CASRVPTGGRSYNSPLHF. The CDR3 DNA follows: TGTGCCAGCAGGGTTCCGACGGGGGGTCGCTCCTATAATTCACCCCTCCACTTT.

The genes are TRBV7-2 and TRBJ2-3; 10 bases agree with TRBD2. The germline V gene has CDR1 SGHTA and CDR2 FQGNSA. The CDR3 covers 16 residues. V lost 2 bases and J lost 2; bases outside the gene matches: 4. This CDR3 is CASSLTSGIDTDTQYF. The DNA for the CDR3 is TGTGCCAGCAGCTTAACTAGCGGGATCGACACAGATACGCAGTATTTT.

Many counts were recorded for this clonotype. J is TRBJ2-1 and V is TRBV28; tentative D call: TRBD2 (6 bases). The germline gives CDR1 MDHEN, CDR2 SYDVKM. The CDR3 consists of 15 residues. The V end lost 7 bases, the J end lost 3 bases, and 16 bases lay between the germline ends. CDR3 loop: CASNLRLGSYNEQFF. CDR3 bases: TGTGCCAGCAACTTACGACTAGGGAGCTACAATGAGCAGTTCTTC.

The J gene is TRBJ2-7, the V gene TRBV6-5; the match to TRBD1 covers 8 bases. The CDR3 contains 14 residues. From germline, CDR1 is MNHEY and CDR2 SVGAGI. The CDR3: CESTYSGQGGEQYF. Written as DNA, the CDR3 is TGTGAAAGCACTTACTCCGGACAGGGTGGAGAGCAGTACTTC.

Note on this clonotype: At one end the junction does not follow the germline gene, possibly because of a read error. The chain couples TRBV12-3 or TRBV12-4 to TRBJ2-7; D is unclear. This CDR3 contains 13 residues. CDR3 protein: CVSSFDPKYERYF. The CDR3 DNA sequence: TGTGTCAGCAGTTTCGACCCTAAGTACGAGCGGTACTTC.

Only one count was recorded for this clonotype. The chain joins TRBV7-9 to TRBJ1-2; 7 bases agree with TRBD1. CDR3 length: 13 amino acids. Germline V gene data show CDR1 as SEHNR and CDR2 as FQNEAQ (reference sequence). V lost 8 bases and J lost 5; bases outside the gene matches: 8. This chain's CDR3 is CASCPTGIYGYTF. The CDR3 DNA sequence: TGTGCCAGCTGTCCGACAGGGATTTATGGCTACACCTTC.

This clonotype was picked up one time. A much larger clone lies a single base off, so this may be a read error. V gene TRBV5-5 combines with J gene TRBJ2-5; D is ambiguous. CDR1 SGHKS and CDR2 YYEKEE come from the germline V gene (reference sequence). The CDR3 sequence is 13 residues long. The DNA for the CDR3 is TGTGCCAGCAGCTTGTGGGGTCAAGGGACCCAGTACTTC. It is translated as CASSLWGQGTQYF.

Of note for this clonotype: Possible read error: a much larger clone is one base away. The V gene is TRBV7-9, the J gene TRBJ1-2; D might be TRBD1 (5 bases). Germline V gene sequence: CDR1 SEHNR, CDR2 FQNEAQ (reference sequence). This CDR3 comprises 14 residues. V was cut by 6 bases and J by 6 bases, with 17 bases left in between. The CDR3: CASRPQGGNHGYTF. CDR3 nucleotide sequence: TGTGCCAGCAGACCCCAGGGAGGGAACCATGGCTACACCTTC.

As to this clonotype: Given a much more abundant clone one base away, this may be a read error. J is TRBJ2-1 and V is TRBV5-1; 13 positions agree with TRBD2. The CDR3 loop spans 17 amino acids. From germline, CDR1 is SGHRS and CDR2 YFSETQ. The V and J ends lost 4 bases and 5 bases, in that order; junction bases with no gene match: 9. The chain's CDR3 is CASSMEGGLAGHNEQFF. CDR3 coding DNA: TGCGCCAGCAGCATGGAGGGGGGACTAGCGGGACACAATGAGCAGTTCTTC.

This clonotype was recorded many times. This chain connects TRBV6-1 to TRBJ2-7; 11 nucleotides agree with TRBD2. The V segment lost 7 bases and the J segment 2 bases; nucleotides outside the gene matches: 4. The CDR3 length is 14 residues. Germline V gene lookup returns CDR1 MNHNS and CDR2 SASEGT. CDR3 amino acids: CASNLAGGPYEQYF. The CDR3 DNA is TGTGCCAGCAACTTAGCGGGAGGGCCCTACGAGCAGTACTTC.

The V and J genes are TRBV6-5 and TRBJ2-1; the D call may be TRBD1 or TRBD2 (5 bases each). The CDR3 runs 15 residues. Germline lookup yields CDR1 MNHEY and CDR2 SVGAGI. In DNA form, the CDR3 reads TGTACCGGCAGACCAGCCCGGGACCGATACAATGAGCAGTTCTTC. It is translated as CTGRPARDRYNEQFF.

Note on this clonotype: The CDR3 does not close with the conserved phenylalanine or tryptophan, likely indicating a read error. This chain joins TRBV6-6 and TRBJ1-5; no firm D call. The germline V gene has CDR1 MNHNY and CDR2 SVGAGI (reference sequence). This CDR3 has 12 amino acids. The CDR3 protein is CASSYSKQPQHY. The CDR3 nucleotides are TGTGCCAGTAGTTATTCGAAGCAGCCCCAGCATTAT.

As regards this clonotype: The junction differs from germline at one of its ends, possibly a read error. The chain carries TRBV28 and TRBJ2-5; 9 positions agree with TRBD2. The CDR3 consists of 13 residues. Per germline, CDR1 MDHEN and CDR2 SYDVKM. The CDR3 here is CATLAGAQVTQYF. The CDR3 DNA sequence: TGCGCCACCTTAGCGGGAGCGCAAGTGACCCAGTACTTC.

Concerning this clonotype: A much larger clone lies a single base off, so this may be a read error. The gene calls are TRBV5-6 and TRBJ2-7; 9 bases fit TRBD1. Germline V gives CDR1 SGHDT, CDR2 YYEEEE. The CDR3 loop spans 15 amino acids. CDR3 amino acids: CASSSPEQGAYGQYF. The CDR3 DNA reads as TGTGCCAGCAGCTCACCGGAACAGGGGGCCTACGGGCAGTACTTC.

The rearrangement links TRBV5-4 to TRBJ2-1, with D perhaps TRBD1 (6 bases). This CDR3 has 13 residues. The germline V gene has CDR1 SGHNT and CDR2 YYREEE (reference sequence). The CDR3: CAGDRDKNNEQFF. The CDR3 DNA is TGTGCAGGCGACCGGGACAAAAACAATGAGCAGTTCTTC.

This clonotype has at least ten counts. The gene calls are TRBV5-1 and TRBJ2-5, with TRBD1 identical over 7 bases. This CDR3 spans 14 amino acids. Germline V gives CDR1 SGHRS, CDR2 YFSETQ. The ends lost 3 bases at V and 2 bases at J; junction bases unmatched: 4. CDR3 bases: TGCGCCAGCAGCTGGGGACAGACTCAAGAGACCCAGTACTTC. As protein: CASSWGQTQETQYF.